This T cell receptor (beta chain) was captured by sequencing in a study of T-cell reconstitution after alpha-beta-depleted transplantation in children. Study-level points and caveats: At the one-year point after transplant, T-cell counts and TCRbeta diversity were found to come mostly from T cells that had been newly produced. Some patients' high day-60 TCRbeta diversity was attributed to recipient cells surviving conditioning. Roughly two months post-transplant, alpha-beta T cells reportedly originated from several hundred graft clones that had expanded.

Unique molecular identifiers were built into the TCRbeta library. TCRdb reanalysed the PCR reads using MiXCR and keeps one entry per CDR3 protein. This table holds about 120,000 distinct CDR3 sequences, about a tenth found once. Germline values: CDR1 DFQATT, CDR2 SNEGSKA (reference sequence). V lost 0 bases to trimming and J lost 9 bases; unmatched junction nucleotides: 5. This CDR3 is 12 amino acids long. This clonotype appeared many times. Its antigen is not identified. This sequence joins TRBV20-1 and TRBJ2-7, with 7 bases fitting TRBD1. The TCR originated in a boy under 10 years old with acute lymphoblastic leukemia, due to receive a stem cell transplant. The specimen was PBMCs, collected before TCRalphabeta/CD19-depleted stem cell transplant. The CDR3 region has the DNA TGCAGTGCTAGAGAACAGGGGTTCGCGCAGTACTTC. This gives the protein CSAREQGFAQYF.